The 14 T cell receptor beta chains below were found in one sample sequenced in a study of identical twins (dated by TCRdb to the mid-2010s). Library method: 5' RACE. TCRdb lists the instrument as Illumina HiSeq 2000. Using fastp at Q25 and MiXCR, TCRdb reprocessed the public reads and kept productive beta chains. Each record represents a unique CDR3 protein, reported with the most common genes and DNA among its rows. The table for this sample lists just over 450,000 distinct CDR3 sequences; 14% of them were counted only once. The leading ten clones occupy about 0.54% of the sample. Separately, the same data were catalogued under a study of yellow fever vaccine responses in identical twins.

Specimen: CD4+ T cells sorted from blood. These receptors were taken from a woman aged 18-30 years in good health.

This clonotype was detected many times. V gene TRBV3-1 combines with J gene TRBJ2-7, with 7 bases fitting TRBD2. Germline V gene lookup returns CDR1 LGHDT and CDR2 YNNKEL (reference sequence). The CDR3 runs to 14 residues. The V and J ends lost 4 bases and 6 bases, in that order; junction bases with no gene match: 9. This chain's CDR3 is CASSLGTIKTEQYF. The CDR3 DNA follows: TGTGCCAGCAGCCTAGGGACTATCAAGACCGAGCAGTACTTC.

This chain links TRBV24-1 with TRBJ2-3; 10 bases match TRBD2. Germline V gene data show CDR1 as KGHDR and CDR2 as SFDVKD. V lost 4 bases and J lost 5; bases outside the gene matches: 8. The CDR3 is 16 residues long. For the CDR3, the DNA is TGTGCCACCAGTGACCAAAGCGGGGGGGCCGGAGATACGCAGTATTTT. Residues: CATSDQSGGAGDTQYF.

In this sample, this clonotype turned up a few times. The V gene is TRBV28, the J gene TRBJ2-1; D not resolved. This CDR3 spans 12 amino acids. V gave up 6 bases and J gave up 10 bases, with 13 bases separating them. Per germline, CDR1 MDHEN and CDR2 SYDVKM. Written as DNA, the CDR3 is TGTGCCAGCAGGTCGACTCGTGCCGAGCAGTTCTTC. Its translation is CASRSTRAEQFF.

V gene TRBV7-3 combines with J gene TRBJ2-3; TRBD2 agrees at 8 bases. The CDR3 covers 15 residues. The germline gives CDR1 SGHTA, CDR2 FQGTGA. The trim removed 2 bases at V and 4 bases at J, leaving 5 bases unmatched. DNA of the CDR3: TGTGCCAGCAGCTTATTCGGGGGGGCCTCAGATACGCAGTATTTT. This encodes CASSLFGGASDTQYF.

This clonotype was recorded at least ten times. The gene calls are TRBV29-1 and TRBJ2-7, with TRBD2 matching 11 bases. Germline assignment: CDR1 SQVTM and CDR2 ANQGSEA. Germline trimming cut 2 bases from V and 3 bases from J; bases unmatched to any gene: 3. This CDR3 is 14 amino acids long. The CDR3 loop reads CSVERLAGSYEQYF. The CDR3 coding sequence is TGCAGCGTTGAAAGACTAGCGGGGAGCTACGAGCAGTACTTC.

This clonotype showed up just a few times. CDR3 DNA sequence: TGTGCCAGCAGTGTCGGGCAGGGGGCGTATGATGAGCAGTTCTTC. Its translation: CASSVGQGAYDEQFF. The V and J genes are TRBV25-1 and TRBJ2-1; 8 bases are a match to TRBD1. Germline V gene lookup returns CDR1 MGHDK and CDR2 SYGVNS. CDR3 length: 15 residues. Losses at the gene ends were 4 bases for V and 8 bases for J; bases not matched to a gene: 10.

This clonotype was recorded many times. The chain carries TRBV20-1 and TRBJ2-7, with TRBD2 identical over 7 bases. J gave up 7 bases and V 5 bases, and 8 bases lay outside the gene matches. CDR3 size: 12 residues. CDR1 and CDR2 (germline): DFQATT, SNEGSKA (reference sequence). CDR3 loop: CSAWGGNLEQYF. The DNA of the CDR3 is TGCAGTGCTTGGGGGGGGAATTTGGAGCAGTACTTC.

The chain employs TRBV28 and TRBJ1-2; the match to TRBD1 covers 9 bases. The CDR3 extends over 14 amino acids. The J segment lost 4 bases and the V segment lost 6 bases, leaving 6 bases of the junction unmatched. The germline V gene encodes CDR1 MDHEN and CDR2 SYDVKM. CDR3 sequence reads: CASRLGDRAYGYTF. CDR3 nucleotides: TGTGCCAGCAGACTAGGGGACAGGGCCTATGGCTACACCTTC.

V usage is TRBV5-1 and J usage is TRBJ2-5; a possible D gene is TRBD2 (7 bases). V gave up 4 bases and J gave up 2 bases, with 12 bases separating them. The CDR3 has 14 amino acids. Germline V gene lookup returns CDR1 SGHRS and CDR2 YFSETQ. DNA of the CDR3: TGCGCCAGCAGCGGGGGGGCCGTACAAGAGACCCAGTACTTC. This gives the protein CASSGGAVQETQYF.

The chain carries TRBV29-1 and TRBJ1-2, with TRBD1 matching over 7 bases. The CDR3 totals 18 residues. Trimming at V came to 2 bases and at J to 1 base, leaving 16 bases not matched to a gene. Germline loops: CDR1 SQVTM, CDR2 ANQGSEA. This CDR3 reads CSVEWAGQARSHNYGYTF. The CDR3 nucleotides read TGCAGCGTTGAATGGGCCGGACAGGCCCGGAGTCATAACTATGGCTACACCTTC.

This sequence joins TRBV5-1 and TRBJ2-3; 8 bases are shared with TRBD2. J gave up 1 base and V 4 bases, and 5 bases lay outside the gene matches. CDR3 size: 15 residues. Germline V gives CDR1 SGHRS, CDR2 YFSETQ. This chain's CDR3 is CASSPPGGGTDTQYF. The CDR3 DNA reads as TGCGCCAGCAGCCCCCCCGGGGGGGGCACAGATACGCAGTATTTT.

This clonotype appeared a few times. The chain joins TRBV7-6 to TRBJ2-1; no firm D call. The CDR3 runs 16 residues. V was trimmed by 1 base and J by 0 bases, leaving 10 bases between them. Germline-derived CDR1 and CDR2 are SGHVS and FNYEAQ. The CDR3 loop is CASSLGPRASYNEQFF. The CDR3 DNA follows: TGTGCCAGCAGCTTAGGTCCCCGGGCCTCCTACAATGAGCAGTTCTTC.

The table lists this clonotype with many counts. The rearrangement joins TRBV3-1 to TRBJ2-1; 7 bases agree with TRBD2. Germline V CDR1 and CDR2: LGHDT, YNNKEL (reference sequence). CDR3 length: 12 residues. Unmatched junction bases numbered 5, after V lost 3 bases and J lost 12 bases. CDR3 loop: CASSQGGIGQFF. The CDR3 DNA sequence: TGTGCCAGCAGCCAGGGAGGGATTGGGCAGTTCTTC.

The V gene is TRBV2, the J gene TRBJ2-3, with TRBD2 as a possible D gene (6 bases). Per the germline V gene, CDR1 is SNHLY and CDR2 is FYNNEI. V was shortened by 4 bases and J by 5 bases, with 10 bases between the two germline ends. The CDR3 covers 13 residues. CDR3 sequence: CASSVSGRDTQYF. Here the CDR3 DNA reads TGTGCCAGCAGTGTCTCCGGGAGAGATACGCAGTATTTT. Variable domain in full (rest from reference TRBV2 and TRBJ2-3): EPEVTQTPSHQVTQMGQEVILRCVPISNHLYFYWYRQILGQKVEFLVSFYNNEISEKSEIFDDQFSVERPDGSNFTLKIRSTKLEDSAMYFCASSVSGRDTQYFGPGTRLTVL.